What follows are 10 T cell receptor beta chains derived from one specimen sequenced in a study of Graves' ophthalmopathy and Graves' hyperthyroidism. Amplification targeted the TCR beta CDR3 regions, with RNA transcripts as the source material. The library came from an HTBI-primed first-round RT-PCR and a second-round multiplex PCR. TCRdb redid the calling of the multiplex PCR reads with MiXCR, one entry per CDR3 protein. The profile shows 650,000 to 800,000 distinct CDR3 sequences, over 40% of them singletons. Sequences were obtained from peripheral blood. These receptors were collected from an adult man with Graves' ophthalmopathy.

This clonotype was seen a few times. The genes are TRBV7-2 and TRBJ1-5, with 9 bases that match TRBD1. V lost 5 bases to trimming and J lost 3 bases; unmatched junction nucleotides: 8. CDR1 is SGHTA, CDR2 FQGNSA, per germline. The CDR3 contains 16 residues. CDR3 bases: TGTGCCAGCAGCCTGGTGGACAGGGGAATCAATCAGCCCCAGCATTTT. Encoded protein: CASSLVDRGINQPQHF.

This clonotype was found once. V and J are TRBV10-3 and TRBJ1-1, with D possibly matching TRBD1 (5 bases). Germline CDR1 ENHRY, CDR2 SYGVKD. CDR3 length: 15 amino acids. V gave up 4 bases and J gave up 0 bases, with 12 bases separating them. The CDR3 reads CAISARRDLNTEAFF. CDR3 sequence (DNA): TGTGCCATCAGTGCACGCAGGGATTTGAACACTGAAGCTTTCTTT.

A word on this clonotype: No DNA is shown, since the ends of the CDR3 on it are uncertain; the CDR3 is the one TCRdb lists. The CDR3 region is CACSASGGARNEQYF. The chain recombines TRBV10-2 with TRBJ2-7; the table's D gene call, TRBD2, was not cross checked with the DNA. Germline loops: CDR1 WSHSY, CDR2 SAAADI. From its first to its last residue, the CDR3 has 15 amino acids.

This clonotype came up many times. This sequence joins TRBV7-2 and TRBJ1-5; 9 positions agree with TRBD1. The CDR3 is made up of 17 amino acids. The trim removed 3 bases at V and 3 bases at J, leaving 9 bases unmatched. CDR1 is SGHTA and CDR2 is FQGNSA in the germline V gene. CDR3 residues: CASSFAGTGHSNQPQHF. The CDR3 coding sequence is TGTGCCAGCAGCTTCGCCGGGACAGGGCATTCCAATCAGCCCCAGCATTTT.

The chain uses TRBV2 and TRBJ1-5; D is undetermined. Germline values: CDR1 SNHLY, CDR2 FYNNEI. V lost 6 bases and J 10 bases, leaving 13 bases between the germline ends. This CDR3 is 12 amino acids long. The CDR3 loop reads CASSGIREPQHF. The CDR3 nucleotides are TGTGCCAGCAGCGGGATACGGGAACCCCAGCATTTT.

This clonotype was detected once. The rearrangement links TRBV2 to TRBJ2-7, with TRBD2 matching over 11 bases. Germline CDR1 SNHLY, CDR2 FYNNEI. There are 17 residues in the CDR3. The junction had 9 bases not matched to a gene; V was cut back by 2 bases and J by 3 bases. CDR3: CASSEWPTSGTYYEQYF. In nucleotides, the CDR3 is TGTGCCAGCAGTGAATGGCCGACTAGCGGGACCTACTACGAGCAGTACTTC.

This clonotype appeared a few times. V is TRBV19 and J is TRBJ1-4, with D unresolved. The V end lost 6 bases, the J end lost 4 bases, and 12 bases lay between the germline ends. Germline V gene sequence: CDR1 LNHDA, CDR2 SQIVND (reference sequence). CDR3 length equals 14 residues. The CDR3 DNA is TGTGCCAGTAGCCCGACGGTTATTAATGAAAAACTGTTTTTT. It codes for CASSPTVINEKLFF.

This clonotype was recorded many times. The V gene is TRBV9, the J gene TRBJ2-7, with a weak D call TRBD1 (5 bases). The germline CDR1 and CDR2 sequences are SGDLS and YYNGEE. The V gene lost 5 bases and the J gene lost 3 bases, with 18 bases spanning the gap. CDR3 length equals 15 residues. CDR3 sequence: CASSLGVTENYEQYF. In nucleotides, the CDR3 is TGTGCCAGCAGTCTAGGGGTGACTGAAAACTACGAGCAGTACTTC.

This clonotype was seen only once. The V and J genes are TRBV29-1 and TRBJ1-2; D not resolved. Trimming pared 1 base from V and 0 bases from J, leaving 9 bases between. The CDR3 is made up of 14 amino acids. Germline CDR1 is SQVTM and CDR2 is ANQGSEA. The CDR3 sequence: CSVEGWATNYGYTF. CDR3 coding DNA: TGCAGCGTTGAAGGGTGGGCCACTAACTATGGCTACACCTTC.

This clonotype is a singleton in its sample. The V call is TRBV10-3, the J call TRBJ1-1, with a possible D match to TRBD1 (5 bases). The germline V gene encodes CDR1 ENHRY and CDR2 SYGVKD. The CDR3 is made up of 12 amino acids. Between the trimmed V and J ends, which lost 6 bases and 4 bases, there was a span of 9 bases. Here the CDR3 reads CAISDRTTEAFF. The CDR3 coding sequence is TGTGCCATCAGCGACAGAACCACTGAAGCTTTCTTT.